This T cell receptor beta chain was captured by sequencing in a study of blood T cells in healthy people across ages. Study-wide findings and caveats: Significant beta diversity loss was already apparent by age about 39, declining roughly linearly. Higher diversity and more naive CD4+ cells were features of long-lived donors, compared to aged donors.

The junction had 7 bases not matched to a gene; V was cut back by 2 bases and J by 10 bases. This CDR3 contains 15 residues. Germline assignment: CDR1 MNHNS and CDR2 SASEGT. PCR was performed a second time for about 7 to 12 cycles using a sample-barcoded 5' primer and a J-beta primer mix. Each cDNA molecule was tagged by a template-switch adaptor that had 12 random nucleotides. TCRdb analysed the 5' RACE reads with MiXCR anew, one entry per CDR3 protein. This table holds 500,000 to 700,000 distinct CDR3 sequences, approximately 30% found once. Ten or more counts support this clonotype. No antigen is known for it.

The material sequenced was blood. This chain joins TRBV6-1 and TRBJ2-1, with 11 bases fitting TRBD2. This TCR was sampled from a woman aged 80 or older in good health. The CDR3 DNA reads as TGTGCCAGCAGTGAACTAGCGGGGGGACCGGGGGAGCAGTTCTTC. Translating it yields CASSELAGGPGEQFF.